This T cell receptor (beta chain) was documented in a study of regulatory and conventional T cells in RAG deficiency. The CDR3 sequence is 13 residues long. CDR1 LNHDA and CDR2 SQIVND come from the germline V gene (reference sequence). The V gene lost 6 bases and the J gene lost 6 bases, with 14 bases spanning the gap. Clones were read by immunoSEQ multiplex PCR, and TCRdb kept only the in-frame ones, dropping some. This sample has about 30,000 clones; roughly 96% occur once, and the top ten carry about 0.32%. The sorted conventional CD4+ T cells were CD25-low and CD127-high, with genomic DNA sequenced. A further study also used this sample, focusing on regulatory T cells. Per that study: Primers: 52 TRBV forward and 13 TRBJ reverse.

The sample consisted of CD25- CD4+ T cells sorted from blood. V is TRBV19 and J is TRBJ1-2; perhaps TRBD1 as D (6 bases). This TCR was recovered from a human donor in good health. The CDR3 is CASRSEGQHGYTF. CDR3 nucleotide sequence: TGTGCCAGTAGATCTGAGGGACAACATGGCTACACCTTC.